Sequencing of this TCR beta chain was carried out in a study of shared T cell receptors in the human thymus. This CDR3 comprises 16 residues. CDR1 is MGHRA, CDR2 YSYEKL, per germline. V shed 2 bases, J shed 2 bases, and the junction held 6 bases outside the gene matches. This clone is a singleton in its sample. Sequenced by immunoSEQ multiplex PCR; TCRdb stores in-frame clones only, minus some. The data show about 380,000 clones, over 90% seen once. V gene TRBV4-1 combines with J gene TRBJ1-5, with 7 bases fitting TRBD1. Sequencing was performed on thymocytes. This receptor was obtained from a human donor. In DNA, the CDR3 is TGCGCCAGCAGCCAAATGAGGACAGGAGGCAATCAGCCCCAGCATTTT. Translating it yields CASSQMRTGGNQPQHF.